These 3 T cell receptor beta chains were all obtained from the same sample, sequenced in a study of blood T cell repertoires in COVID-19. Clones were sequenced by immunoSEQ multiplex PCR, and TCRdb holds only the in-frame ones, with some missing. Of around 100,000 clones listed, about 82% are singletons. Sequenced input: peripheral blood. These receptor sequences come from a man aged 45-60 years with active or convalescent COVID-19.

This sequence joins TRBV11-3 and TRBJ2-2; D gene uncertain. Trimming removed 5 bases from V and 1 base from J, with 5 bases in between. This CDR3 region has 13 residues. Germline V gene lookup returns CDR1 SGHNT and CDR2 YENEEA. The CDR3 spells CASSGGNTGELFF. The CDR3 DNA is TGTGCCAGCAGCGGCGGGAACACCGGGGAGCTGTTTTTT.

This clone was detected only once. The chain carries TRBV11-2 and TRBJ1-4; 11 bases map to TRBD1. The CDR3 covers 18 residues. Germline V gene sequence: CDR1 SGHAT, CDR2 FQNNGV. J gave up 5 bases and V 5 bases, and 13 bases lay outside the gene matches. CDR3 DNA: TGTGCCAGCAGCCCGTGGACAGGGGGCTTGATCGGCAATGAAAAACTGTTTTTT. Translated, it gives CASSPWTGGLIGNEKLFF.

In this sample, this clone turned up once. This chain joins TRBV4-1 and TRBJ2-3; D not certain. The CDR3 has 13 residues. V was trimmed by 1 base and J by 2 bases, leaving 4 bases between them. Germline CDR1 MGHRA, CDR2 YSYEKL. As DNA, the CDR3 is TGCGCCAGCAGCCAAGCTAACACAGATACGCAGTATTTT. Translation gives CASSQANTDTQYF.